What follows are 15 T cell receptor beta chains derived from one specimen sequenced in a study of neurological immune-mediated disorders. Time point meaning: technical triplicate 1. TCRdb re-derived calls from the 5' RACE reads in MiXCR, one entry per CDR3 protein. The sample contains 20,000 to 25,000 distinct CDR3 sequences, 13% of which appear only once. The sample comprised CD4+ T cells from blood. The receptor set was obtained from a female donor with HTLV-1-associated myelopathy (HAM/TSP).

This clonotype has a count of ten or more. V is TRBV3-1 and J is TRBJ2-1; 7 nucleotides line up with TRBD1. Per germline, CDR1 LGHDT and CDR2 YNNKEL (reference sequence). Losses at the gene ends were 6 bases for V and 0 bases for J; bases not matched to a gene: 2. The CDR3 consists of 14 residues. The CDR3 DNA reads TGTGCCAGCAGGCCAGGGGGCTCCTACAATGAGCAGTTCTTC. Amino acid sequence: CASRPGGSYNEQFF.

The CDR3 coding sequence is TGTGCCAGCAGATCCACGGGGTTAGATACGCAGTATTTT. Protein: CASRSTGLDTQYF. The rearrangement joins TRBV7-3 to TRBJ2-3; maybe TRBD2 (5 bases). Germline loops: CDR1 SGHTA, CDR2 FQGTGA. V lost 6 bases, J lost 5 bases, and 12 bases lay in between. The CDR3 consists of 13 residues.

This clonotype was counted many times. This chain connects TRBV6-5 to TRBJ1-4; 9 bases agree with TRBD1. Unmatched junction bases numbered 15, after V lost 6 bases and J lost 10 bases. The CDR3 has 16 residues. Germline-derived CDR1 and CDR2 are MNHEY and SVGAGI. The CDR3 spells CASSYTPPGQGRKLFF. CDR3 nucleotides: TGTGCCAGCAGCTATACTCCGCCGGGACAGGGTAGAAAACTGTTTTTT.

The chain carries TRBV3-1 and TRBJ2-3; tentative D call: TRBD2 (5 bases). Germline CDR1 reads LGHDT; CDR2 reads YNNKEL (reference sequence). The CDR3 contains 15 residues. V lost 0 bases and J lost 1, with 8 bases in between. The DNA for the CDR3 is TGTGCCAGCAGCCAAGATAGGAGGCGCACAGATACGCAGTATTTT. Translated, it gives CASSQDRRRTDTQYF.

This clonotype was recorded at least ten times. The rearrangement uses TRBV20-1 and TRBJ2-3; 7 bases match TRBD2. The CDR3 consists of 14 residues. In germline, CDR1 is DFQATT, CDR2 SNEGSKA (reference sequence). Germline trimming cut 3 bases from V and 2 bases from J; bases unmatched to any gene: 5. The CDR3 region is CSASGGGDTDTQYF. In nucleotides, the CDR3 is TGCAGTGCTAGTGGTGGGGGGGACACAGATACGCAGTATTTT.

The chain carries TRBV27 and TRBJ1-5, with D perhaps matching TRBD1 (6 bases). CDR3 length: 14 residues. V dropped 1 base and J dropped 9 bases, with 13 bases sitting between them. Per the germline V gene, CDR1 is MNHEY and CDR2 is SMNVEV (reference sequence). The CDR3: CASSLLGGEGPQHF. The CDR3, as DNA: TGTGCCAGCAGTTTATTAGGGGGGGAAGGGCCCCAGCATTTT.

In its sample, this clonotype was seen many times. The V call is TRBV20-1, the J call TRBJ1-1; D remains unclear. CDR1 and CDR2 from the germline V gene are DFQATT and SNEGSKA (reference sequence). The CDR3 spans 12 residues. Trimming removed 8 bases at V and 5 bases at J, with 15 bases between. For the CDR3, the DNA is TGCAGTCTAAGGCCGGGTTATACTGAAGCTTTCTTT. It is translated as CSLRPGYTEAFF.

This clonotype was counted many times. The chain joins TRBV6-1 to TRBJ1-2, with TRBD1 as a possible D gene (5 bases). The CDR3 contains 14 residues. CDR1 and CDR2 from the germline V gene are MNHNS and SASEGT. V was pared by 6 bases and J by 5 bases, with 16 bases between. The CDR3 region is CASSYARGSYGYTF. The CDR3 DNA reads TGTGCCAGCAGCTACGCAAGGGGAAGTTATGGCTACACCTTC.

About this clonotype: At one end, the junction sequence differs from germline, possibly due to a read error. The chain recombines TRBV20-1 with TRBJ2-7; the match to TRBD1 covers 11 bases. Germline values: CDR1 DFQATT, CDR2 SNEGSKA (reference sequence). The CDR3 spans 14 residues. CDR3 DNA: TGCAGTGCTTTTTCCAGGACAGGGGGCTACGAGCAATACTTC. Residues: CSAFSRTGGYEQYF.

This chain connects TRBV18 to TRBJ1-6, with 8 nucleotides matching TRBD1. CDR3 length: 14 amino acids. The V gene end was trimmed by 3 bases and the J gene end by 9 bases; junction bases not matched to a gene: 4. Germline-derived CDR1 and CDR2 are KGHSH and LQKENI. In DNA form, the CDR3 reads TGTGCCAGCTCACCGGACAGGGCGGGTTCACCCCTCCACTTT. Its protein is CASSPDRAGSPLHF.

This clonotype showed up many times. The chain uses TRBV12-3 or TRBV12-4 and TRBJ1-2, with D unresolved. Trimming cost V 7 bases and J 3 bases, with 30 bases left between them. The CDR3 consists of 19 residues. DNA for the CDR3: TGTGCCAGCAACACACAGTTCGGTGCAATAACGGACCAACACTATGGCTACACCTTC. This encodes CASNTQFGAITDQHYGYTF.

This clonotype rates as medium-sized. The rearrangement links TRBV12-3 or TRBV12-4 to TRBJ2-1; D is possibly TRBD1 or TRBD2 (7 bases each). Deletions cut 6 bases from V and 7 bases from J, with 19 bases between. The CDR3 has 15 amino acids. CDR3 region: CASSQGVGGRNEQFF. The CDR3 DNA is TGTGCCAGCAGCCAGGGGGTGGGAGGGCGGAATGAGCAGTTCTTC.

This clonotype was picked up many times. The chain couples TRBV20-1 to TRBJ2-3; D unclear. V lost 6 bases and J 1 base, leaving 23 bases between the germline ends. Germline V gives CDR1 DFQATT, CDR2 SNEGSKA (reference sequence). This CDR3 spans 17 amino acids. CDR3 coding DNA: TGCAGTGCGAGTGAGTGGTCAAGTCCCCTGCGCACAGATACGCAGTATTTT. It yields the protein CSASEWSSPLRTDTQYF.

This clonotype appeared many times. J is TRBJ1-2 and V is TRBV3-1, with D possibly TRBD1 on 6 matching bases. The germline CDR1 and CDR2 sequences are LGHDT and YNNKEL (reference sequence). Trimming removed 3 bases from V and 8 bases from J, with 10 bases in between. This CDR3 has 12 amino acids. CDR3 in amino acids: CASSQGAGGYTF. The CDR3 DNA is TGTGCCAGCAGCCAGGGGGCAGGCGGCTACACCTTC.

The chain carries TRBV3-1 and TRBJ2-3; D is perhaps TRBD2 (5 bases). The germline V and J ends were trimmed by 2 bases and 5 bases, with 20 bases remaining between them. CDR1 is LGHDT and CDR2 is YNNKEL in the germline V gene (reference sequence). The CDR3 sequence is 17 residues long. The CDR3 DNA reads as TGTGCCAGCAGCCAACGGGTCTCTAGAGGGTTGCAAGATACGCAGTATTTT. Protein product: CASSQRVSRGLQDTQYF.